The 21 T cell receptor beta chains below all came from one sample that was sequenced in a study of control samples from healthy donors and cancer patients. TCRdb keeps only in-frame clones here, not all; method: immunoSEQ multiplex PCR. Found here are roughly 130,000 clones, roughly 90% of them singletons; the top ten hold around 11%. Material for sequencing was blood. These receptor sequences come from a young man in good health.

This sequence joins TRBV28 and TRBJ2-3; tentatively, D is TRBD2 (5 bases). The CDR3 sequence is 13 residues long. V lost 7 bases, J lost 4 bases, and 12 bases lay in between. CDR1 and CDR2 from the germline V gene are MDHEN and SYDVKM. Here the CDR3 DNA reads TGTGCCAGCATCGGCCTGGAGGCAGATACGCAGTATTTT. Residues: CASIGLEADTQYF. The full variable domain, with the rest looked up from reference TRBV28 and TRBJ2-3, is DVKVTQSSRYLVKRTGEKVFLECVQDMDHENMFWYRQDPGLGLRLIYFSYDVKMKEKGDIPEGYSVSREKKERFSLILESASTNQTSMYLCASIGLEADTQYFGPGTRLTVL.

V gene TRBV28 combines with J gene TRBJ2-7; TRBD1 matches 7 bases. The CDR3 totals 15 residues. Germline V gives CDR1 MDHEN, CDR2 SYDVKM. V trimming: 3 bases; J trimming: 0 bases; junction bases outside the gene matches: 5. The CDR3 loop is CASSFPDRSSYEQYF. The CDR3 region has the DNA TGTGCCAGCAGTTTCCCGGACAGGAGCTCCTACGAGCAGTACTTC.

The chain joins TRBV10-3 to TRBJ2-1; 12 nucleotides line up with TRBD2. This CDR3 region has 15 residues. Germline CDR1 ENHRY, CDR2 SYGVKD. V lost 6 bases and J lost 7; bases outside the gene matches: 7. The CDR3 region has the DNA TGTGCCATCAGCCCGACTAGCGGGAGAGGTAATGAGCAGTTCTTC. This translates into CAISPTSGRGNEQFF.

CDR3 in amino acids: CASRSFGGEVEPQHF. As DNA, the CDR3 is TGTGCCAGTAGGTCTTTCGGAGGTGAAGTGGAGCCCCAGCATTTT. V is TRBV19 and J is TRBJ1-5; unclear D gene. Between the trimmed V and J ends, which lost 6 bases and 8 bases, there was a span of 20 bases. CDR1 is LNHDA, CDR2 SQIVND, per germline (reference sequence). CDR3 size: 15 residues.

This chain joins TRBV30 and TRBJ1-6; D call uncertain. CDR3 length: 15 residues. Germline loops: CDR1 GTSNPN, CDR2 SVGIG (reference sequence). Trimming pared 4 bases from V and 1 base from J, leaving 11 bases between. The CDR3, as DNA: TGTGCCTGGAATGTGGGGTGGTCCTATAATTCACCCCTCCACTTT. Encoded protein: CAWNVGWSYNSPLHF. The entire variable domain, with the rest obtained from reference TRBV30 and TRBJ1-6, is as follows: SQTIHQWPATLVQPVGSPLSLECTVEGTSNPNLYWYRQAAGRGLQLLFYSVGIGQISSEVPQNLSASRPQDRQFILSSKKLLLSDSGFYLCAWNVGWSYNSPLHFGNGTRLTVT.

The J gene is TRBJ2-2, the V gene TRBV5-1; TRBD2 is a possible D gene (5 bases). Germline V gene sequence: CDR1 SGHRS, CDR2 YFSETQ. Trimming stripped 2 bases from V and 9 bases from J, with 17 bases between. The CDR3 has 15 amino acids. The CDR3 DNA follows: TGCGCCAGCAGCTTCGGGGTAACCCCCCGACGGGAGCTGTTTTTT. It codes for CASSFGVTPRRELFF.

This clone occurred once. The CDR3 sequence is CASSYSTWNEQYF. The CDR3 region has the DNA TGTGCCAGCAGTTACTCGACTTGGAACGAGCAGTACTTC. V is TRBV6-2 or TRBV6-3 and J is TRBJ2-7; D unresolved. Germline V lookup: CDR1 MNHEY, CDR2 SVGEGT. V was pared by 0 bases and J by 5 bases, with 8 bases between. The CDR3 is 13 residues long.

The chain carries TRBV4-1 and TRBJ2-7; 7 bases line up with TRBD1. Germline lookup yields CDR1 MGHRA and CDR2 YSYEKL. Losses at the gene ends were 1 base for V and 3 bases for J; bases not matched to a gene: 3. The CDR3 extends over 14 amino acids. The CDR3 DNA follows: TGCGCCAGCAGCCAAGGACAGGGAAGCTACGAGCAGTACTTC. Translation gives CASSQGQGSYEQYF.

The gene calls are TRBV7-9 and TRBJ2-7; 8 bases are a match to TRBD1. The CDR3 contains 14 residues. The V gene's germline CDR1 is SEHNR and CDR2 FQNEAQ (reference sequence). Germline trimming cut 5 bases from V and 0 bases from J; bases unmatched to any gene: 3. CDR3 residues: CASSIQGASYEQYF. In DNA form, the CDR3 reads TGTGCCAGCAGCATCCAGGGGGCCTCCTACGAGCAGTACTTC.

The chain has TRBV7-6 and TRBJ1-2; 10 bases match TRBD1. The V gene's germline CDR1 is SGHVS and CDR2 FNYEAQ. The CDR3 covers 19 residues. V dropped 4 bases and J dropped 5; count of bases not matched to a gene: 19. The CDR3 nucleotides are TGTGCCAGCAGCTCACGCCCACCGGGAGGGACAGGGGTTGAGTATGGCTACACCTTC. As protein: CASSSRPPGGTGVEYGYTF.

V usage is TRBV28 and J usage is TRBJ1-2; no clear D gene. The CDR3 covers 9 residues. Germline loops: CDR1 MDHEN, CDR2 SYDVKM. V lost 6 bases and J lost 9, with 5 bases in between. DNA of the CDR3: TGTGCCAGCAGCGGCAGCTACACCTTC. Translating it yields CASSGSYTF.

This chain connects TRBV5-5 to TRBJ2-3; D is unresolved. Germline lookup yields CDR1 SGHKS and CDR2 YYEKEE (reference sequence). The CDR3 has 15 residues. The V end lost 0 bases, the J end lost 2 bases, and 10 bases lay between the germline ends. CDR3 residues: CASSLEIWATDTQYF. Written as DNA, the CDR3 is TGTGCCAGCAGCTTGGAAATCTGGGCCACAGATACGCAGTATTTT.

This chain connects TRBV12-3 or TRBV12-4 to TRBJ1-1, with D hard to call. With 3 bases removed from V and 3 bases from J, the gap between germline ends came to 8 bases. CDR3 length equals 13 residues. The CDR3 sequence is CASSFRQDTEAFF. The CDR3 nucleotides are TGTGCCAGCAGTTTCCGTCAAGACACTGAAGCTTTCTTT.

This sequence joins TRBV2 and TRBJ1-2; 7 nucleotides align to TRBD1. CDR1 and CDR2 (germline): SNHLY, FYNNEI. The length of the CDR3 is 15 residues. V was pared by 5 bases and J by 5 bases, with 11 bases of the junction left unmatched. The CDR3 DNA reads as TGTGCCAGCAGTCCCCTGACAGGGAGCGGGTATGGCTACACCTTC. This translates into CASSPLTGSGYGYTF.

Only one count was recorded for this clone. The chain combines TRBV6-5 with TRBJ2-7; 10 nucleotides align to TRBD1. Germline-derived CDR1 and CDR2 are MNHEY and SVGAGI. Trimming cost V 6 bases and J 2 bases; bases outside gene matches: 4. This CDR3 has 14 amino acids. The CDR3 reads CASSTGTGAYEQYF. CDR3 sequence (DNA): TGTGCCAGCAGCACCGGGACAGGGGCCTACGAGCAGTACTTC.

J is TRBJ1-4 and V is TRBV12-5; D not resolved. V lost 4 bases and J lost 0, with 24 bases in between. CDR3 length: 20 residues. Looked up from germline, CDR1 is LGHNT and CDR2 is FRNRAP. CDR3 sequence: CASGSIQKQLTSSTNEKLFF. CDR3 sequence (DNA): TGTGCTAGTGGTTCTATACAAAAACAGCTCACTTCCTCAACTAATGAAAAACTGTTTTTT. Variable domain in full (rest from reference TRBV12-5 and TRBJ1-4): DARVTQTPRHKVTEMGQEVTMRCQPILGHNTVFWYRQTMMQGLELLAYFRNRAPLDDSGMPKDRFSAEMPDATLATLKIQPSEPRDSAVYFCASGSIQKQLTSSTNEKLFFGSGTQLSVL.

The chain couples TRBV25-1 to TRBJ1-2; possibly TRBD1 for D (5 bases). Trimming shortened V by 4 bases and J by 5 bases, and 14 bases separated the two germline ends. The germline CDR1 and CDR2 sequences are MGHDK and SYGVNS. The CDR3 is 14 amino acids. CDR3: CASSVPGNPYGYTF. The CDR3 DNA reads TGTGCCAGCAGTGTACCAGGGAACCCTTATGGCTACACCTTC.

This chain links TRBV7-2 with TRBJ1-2, with TRBD1 matching 10 bases. This CDR3 is built from 14 residues. Germline loops: CDR1 SGHTA, CDR2 FQGNSA. V shed 7 bases, J shed 4 bases, and the junction held 6 bases outside the gene matches. The CDR3 DNA follows: TGTGCCAGCAACAAGGACAGGGGGACCTATGGCTACACCTTC. It translates to CASNKDRGTYGYTF.

The chain uses TRBV11-3 and TRBJ2-1, with TRBD2 identical over 8 bases. CDR1 and CDR2 from the germline V gene are SGHNT and YENEEA. V gave up 0 bases and J gave up 15 bases; unmatched junction bases: 7. The CDR3 is 13 residues long. CDR3 residues: CASSLDQRGYGFF. The DNA for the CDR3 is TGTGCCAGCAGCTTAGATCAGCGGGGGTATGGGTTCTTC.

The rearrangement uses TRBV10-3 and TRBJ2-7, with 11 bases lining up with TRBD2. The length of the CDR3 is 16 residues. V lost 8 bases and J lost 1; bases outside the gene matches: 10. The germline CDR1 and CDR2 sequences are ENHRY and SYGVKD. The CDR3 DNA reads as TGTGCCATCTCCGACACCGGGACTAGCGGATCCTACGAGCAGTACTTC. Translated: CAISDTGTSGSYEQYF.

The chain combines TRBV2 with TRBJ2-7; the D gene is possibly TRBD1 (6 bases). This CDR3 has 15 amino acids. Deletions cut 0 bases from V and 6 bases from J, with 15 bases between. Germline-derived CDR1 and CDR2 are SNHLY and FYNNEI. The CDR3 protein is CASSEAILQGAEQYF. In DNA, the CDR3 is TGTGCCAGCAGTGAAGCGATCCTACAGGGCGCCGAGCAGTACTTC.